This record looks at one T cell receptor beta chain sequence and its context. Original data processing: Junction-only sequences produced by ImmunoSEQ had no quality scores, so filtering differed. The table came from immunoSEQ multiplex PCR; TCRdb's copy has only in-frame clones and leaves some out. The D gene and trimming were derived from the DNA, and the V and J assignments and clone size from that table. The sample lists 1.5 million to 2.5 million clones; about 95% were seen once. The CDR3 covers 14 residues. Germline CDR1 reads SGHNT; CDR2 reads YYREEE (reference sequence). Trimming left V 4 bases short and J 10 bases short, with 20 bases between. Naive CD8 cells, CD45RO-negative and positively selected for CCR7, excluded terminally differentiated effector memory CD45RA+ cells. This record comes from a study of shared clonotypes between healthy human individuals.

The source is a man aged 18 to 30 in good health. The rearrangement joins TRBV5-4 to TRBJ1-1; D might be TRBD1 (6 bases). The sequenced sample was naive CD8+ T cells sorted from blood. The CDR3 here is CASSRPGGGAGAFF. The DNA of the CDR3 is TGTGCCAGCAGCCGCCCTGGTGGGGGGGCGGGAGCTTTCTTT.